What follows are 32 T cell receptor beta chains derived from one specimen sequenced in a study of cytomegalovirus exposure and HLA in healthy donors. Primers for the PCR totalled 60 Vbeta and 13 Jbeta. TCRdb keeps only in-frame clones here, not all; method: immunoSEQ multiplex PCR. There are approximately 190,000 clones in the sample; around four fifths occur only once, and more than 1.5% lies in the top ten. Sample: PBMCs. All receptors derive from a man aged 40-49 years in good health and CMV-seropositive.

This chain connects TRBV27 to TRBJ2-2, with TRBD1 matching over 8 bases. The CDR3 contains 15 residues. The V and J ends lost 3 bases and 6 bases, in that order; junction bases with no gene match: 6. Germline values: CDR1 MNHEY, CDR2 SMNVEV (reference sequence). The CDR3 DNA sequence: TGTGCCAGCAGTTTGCTGGACAGGGACGCCGGGGAGCTGTTTTTT. This gives the protein CASSLLDRDAGELFF.

V is TRBV6-5 and J is TRBJ1-5; D unresolved. V gave up 4 bases and J gave up 0 bases, with 4 bases separating them. From germline, CDR1 is MNHEY and CDR2 SVGAGI. This CDR3 has 13 amino acids. CDR3 coding DNA: TGTGCCAGCAGTTTAAATAGCAATCAGCCCCAGCATTTT. It is translated as CASSLNSNQPQHF.

The genes are TRBV5-4 and TRBJ2-5; 9 bases fit TRBD1. The CDR3 runs 20 residues. With 3 bases clipped from V and 2 bases from J, the junction kept 20 bases outside the gene matches. Germline CDR1 and CDR2: SGHNT and YYREEE (reference sequence). CDR3 nucleotide sequence: TGTGCCAGCAGCTCCGTTAGTCCGGACAGGGGCCGTCCTTCACAAGAGACCCAGTACTTC. The encoded protein is CASSSVSPDRGRPSQETQYF.

The CDR3 protein is CASTLTTTANYGYTF. The CDR3 DNA follows: TGTGCCAGTACCCTCACGACGACAGCGAACTATGGCTACACCTTC. This chain connects TRBV19 to TRBJ1-2; TRBD1 is a possible D gene (5 bases). Germline CDR1 is LNHDA and CDR2 is SQIVND (reference sequence). V was trimmed by 7 bases and J by 2 bases, leaving 17 bases between them. The CDR3 spans 15 residues.

The J gene is TRBJ1-2, the V gene TRBV6-5; TRBD1 is a possible D gene (6 bases). V lost 0 bases, J lost 6 bases, and 14 bases lay in between. CDR3 length: 15 residues. Germline V gene data show CDR1 as MNHEY and CDR2 as SVGAGI. The DNA for the CDR3 is TGTGCCAGCAGTTACTCCCGGGGGGGCGCGGATGGCTACACCTTC. Protein: CASSYSRGGADGYTF.

V and J are TRBV7-9 and TRBJ1-1; the D is unclear. Germline V CDR1 and CDR2: SEHNR, FQNEAQ (reference sequence). The CDR3 is 15 residues long. V shed 5 bases and J shed 9 bases, with 22 bases lying between them. CDR3 in amino acids: CASSTEGFFQDQAFF. DNA of the CDR3: TGTGCCAGCAGCACGGAGGGTTTTTTCCAGGACCAAGCTTTCTTT.

This chain joins TRBV30 and TRBJ1-4; tentative D call: TRBD1 (6 bases). V was shortened by 1 base and J by 4 bases, with 16 bases between the two germline ends. CDR1 and CDR2 from the germline V gene are GTSNPN and SVGIG (reference sequence). This CDR3 contains 16 residues. Here the CDR3 reads CAWSGGLRQVNEKLFF. The CDR3 DNA reads as TGTGCCTGGAGTGGGGGATTGAGACAGGTTAATGAAAAACTGTTTTTT.

Regarding this clone: This specimen includes other DNA sequences encoding the same CDR3. The genes are TRBV6-1 and TRBJ2-7; possibly TRBD1 for D (6 bases). V was shortened by 6 bases and J by 3 bases, with 12 bases between the two germline ends. Germline V gene lookup returns CDR1 MNHNS and CDR2 SASEGT. The CDR3 runs to 13 residues. The CDR3, as DNA: TGTGCCAGCAGCGGACAGCCCTTCTACGAGCAGTACTTC. Its protein product is CASSGQPFYEQYF.

The gene calls are TRBV28 and TRBJ2-1; D might be TRBD2 (5 bases). The CDR3 has 15 amino acids. V was cut by 5 bases and J by 9 bases, with 20 bases left in between. Germline values: CDR1 MDHEN, CDR2 SYDVKM. The CDR3 DNA is TGTGCCAGCAGTCCCCCCGGCCCCCAAGAGGGTGAGCAGTTCTTC. Protein sequence: CASSPPGPQEGEQFF.

V and J are TRBV19 and TRBJ1-1; the match to TRBD1 covers 9 bases. CDR1 and CDR2 (germline): LNHDA, SQIVND (reference sequence). V trimming: 7 bases; J trimming: 6 bases; junction bases outside the gene matches: 3. The CDR3 loop spans 12 amino acids. CDR3 sequence (DNA): TGTGCCAGTAAGGGACAGGGCCCTGAAGCTTTCTTT. Its protein is CASKGQGPEAFF.

The rearrangement links TRBV7-2 to TRBJ1-1; possible D gene TRBD1, 5 bases. This CDR3 contains 14 residues. Between the trimmed V and J ends, which lost 5 bases and 3 bases, there was a span of 13 bases. CDR1 and CDR2 (germline): SGHTA, FQGNSA. The CDR3 reads CASSAQASDTEAFF. The CDR3 nucleotides are TGTGCCAGCAGCGCACAGGCCTCCGACACTGAAGCTTTCTTT.

The chain is built from TRBV19 and TRBJ2-7, with TRBD1 matching 7 bases. CDR1 is LNHDA and CDR2 is SQIVND in the germline V gene (reference sequence). This CDR3 has 16 amino acids. With 4 bases clipped from V and 5 bases from J, the junction kept 14 bases outside the gene matches. The CDR3 coding sequence is TGTGCCAGTAGTAGCCCCGACAGGGTAGGTCTCAACGAGCAGTACTTC. Translation: CASSSPDRVGLNEQYF.

This clone showed up just once. The J gene is TRBJ1-6, the V gene TRBV6-5, with TRBD1 identical over 8 bases. V was pared by 2 bases and J by 8 bases, with 5 bases of the junction left unmatched. The CDR3 is made up of 15 amino acids. From germline, CDR1 is MNHEY and CDR2 SVGAGI. CDR3 amino acids: CASSYKQGGDSPLHF. CDR3 coding DNA: TGTGCCAGCAGTTACAAACAGGGGGGTGATTCACCCCTCCACTTT.

This chain uses TRBV9 with TRBJ1-6; TRBD1 agrees at 9 bases. The germline CDR1 and CDR2 sequences are SGDLS and YYNGEE. The CDR3 consists of 17 residues. After removal of 0 bases from V and 6 bases from J, the junction contained 7 bases not matched to a gene. CDR3 loop: CASSVDTTGGGNSPLHF. Here the CDR3 DNA reads TGTGCCAGCAGCGTAGACACAACAGGGGGCGGTAATTCACCCCTCCACTTT.

This chain joins TRBV5-4 and TRBJ2-1, with a weak D call TRBD1 (5 bases). CDR3 size: 14 residues. Germline V gene lookup returns CDR1 SGHNT and CDR2 YYREEE (reference sequence). The V gene lost 3 bases and the J gene lost 1 base, with 8 bases spanning the gap. DNA of the CDR3: TGTGCCAGCAGCTCGACAGTTTCCTACAATGAGCAGTTCTTC. Residues: CASSSTVSYNEQFF.

The J gene is TRBJ1-1, the V gene TRBV6-5; D possibly corresponds to TRBD1 (5 bases). Germline CDR1 is MNHEY and CDR2 is SVGAGI. V was clipped by 6 bases and J by 4 bases, with 15 bases between them. This CDR3 comprises 14 residues. For the CDR3, the DNA is TGTGCCAGCAGATACGGGGGGGTCTTCACTGAAGCTTTCTTT. Translation gives CASRYGGVFTEAFF.

The chain has TRBV7-9 and TRBJ1-1; D possibly corresponds to TRBD1 (6 bases). The V gene's germline CDR1 is SEHNR and CDR2 FQNEAQ (reference sequence). The CDR3 totals 13 residues. The V and J ends lost 3 bases and 4 bases respectively, with 9 bases between them. The CDR3 DNA sequence: TGTGCCAGCAGCTTCCAGGGGCCCACTGAAGCTTTCTTT. Translating it yields CASSFQGPTEAFF.

The V call is TRBV10-3, the J call TRBJ1-1; D is undetermined. Looked up from germline, CDR1 is ENHRY and CDR2 is SYGVKD. V lost 1 base, J lost 1 base, and 7 bases lay in between. This CDR3 region has 14 residues. DNA of the CDR3: TGTGCCATCAGTGAGTGGCAGGCGAACACTGAAGCTTTCTTT. Translating it yields CAISEWQANTEAFF.

The CDR3: CASSFSPSYEQYF. CDR3 sequence (DNA): TGTGCCAGCAGTTTTTCCCCATCCTACGAGCAGTACTTC. This rearrangement joins TRBV28 to TRBJ2-7, with D uncertain. Germline V gives CDR1 MDHEN, CDR2 SYDVKM. CDR3 length: 13 amino acids. The V end was cut by 3 bases, the J end by 1 base, with 7 bases between.

The chain employs TRBV19 and TRBJ1-1; no clear D gene. The CDR3 runs to 12 residues. V shed 6 bases and J shed 6 bases, with 11 bases lying between them. Germline CDR1 reads LNHDA; CDR2 reads SQIVND (reference sequence). CDR3 bases: TGTGCCAGTAGGGCCCTACGGGCTGAAGCTTTCTTT. Protein product: CASRALRAEAFF.

The V and J genes are TRBV5-1 and TRBJ2-1; 7 bases agree with TRBD2. CDR1 SGHRS and CDR2 YFSETQ come from the germline V gene. Trimming cost V 3 bases and J 2 bases; bases outside gene matches: 5. This CDR3 region has 15 residues. The CDR3 region is CASSSSGTTYNEQFF. The DNA of the CDR3 is TGCGCCAGCAGCTCAAGCGGGACTACCTACAATGAGCAGTTCTTC. The full variable domain, rest sourced from reference TRBV5-1 and TRBJ2-1, is KAGVTQTPRYLIKTRGQQVTLSCSPISGHRSVSWYQQTPGQGLQFLFEYFSETQRNKGNFPGRFSGRQFSNSRSEMNVSTLELGDSALYLCASSSSGTTYNEQFFGPGTRLTVL.

This clone has just a few counts. The chain employs TRBV5-5 and TRBJ1-1; D is undetermined. The V gene lost 0 bases and the J gene lost 1 base, with 7 bases spanning the gap. The CDR3 extends over 14 amino acids. Germline loops: CDR1 SGHKS, CDR2 YYEKEE (reference sequence). Written as DNA, the CDR3 is TGTGCCAGCAGCTTGGGAGGAAAGAACACTGAAGCTTTCTTT. Translated, it gives CASSLGGKNTEAFF.

This chain links TRBV7-9 with TRBJ1-2; 7 nucleotides line up with TRBD1. This CDR3 is 14 amino acids long. Looked up from germline, CDR1 is SEHNR and CDR2 is FQNEAQ (reference sequence). V was clipped by 5 bases and J by 8 bases; unmatched bases: 11. CDR3 region: CASSPPDRVLGYTF. CDR3 coding DNA: TGTGCCAGCAGCCCCCCAGACAGGGTCTTAGGCTACACCTTC. The variable domain in full, with the rest retrieved from reference TRBV7-9 and TRBJ1-2, is DTGVSQNPRHKITKRGQNVTFRCDPISEHNRLYWYRQTLGQGPEFLTYFQNEAQLEKSRLLSDRFSAERPKGSFSTLEIQRTEQGDSAMYLCASSPPDRVLGYTFGSGTRLTVV.

This sequence joins TRBV19 and TRBJ2-7, with 11 bases that match TRBD2. The CDR3 runs 14 residues. Per germline, CDR1 LNHDA and CDR2 SQIVND (reference sequence). With V trimmed by 6 bases and J by 2 bases, 3 bases remained unmatched. The CDR3 DNA follows: TGTGCCAGTAGCCCGACTAGCGGGACCTACGAGCAGTACTTC. This encodes CASSPTSGTYEQYF.

This chain links TRBV2 with TRBJ2-2, with 10 bases that match TRBD2. V trimming: 7 bases; J trimming: 7 bases; junction bases outside the gene matches: 9. The CDR3 runs to 15 residues. Per the germline V gene, CDR1 is SNHLY and CDR2 is FYNNEI. CDR3 sequence: CASKVEAGGIGELFF. CDR3 nucleotide sequence: TGTGCCAGCAAGGTCGAAGCGGGAGGGATCGGGGAGCTGTTTTTT.

J is TRBJ2-3 and V is TRBV9; the match to TRBD2 covers 14 bases. Germline values: CDR1 SGDLS, CDR2 YYNGEE. V was clipped by 4 bases and J by 4 bases; unmatched bases: 8. The CDR3 consists of 17 residues. CDR3 loop: CASSPQTSGRGSDTQYF. The CDR3 DNA follows: TGTGCCAGCAGCCCACAGACTAGCGGGAGGGGGTCAGATACGCAGTATTTT.

V gene TRBV7-2 combines with J gene TRBJ2-5, with TRBD2 as a possible D gene (5 bases). The germline V gene encodes CDR1 SGHTA and CDR2 FQGNSA. The germline V and J ends were trimmed by 5 bases and 5 bases, with 12 bases remaining between them. The CDR3 loop spans 13 amino acids. Written as DNA, the CDR3 is TGTGCCAGCAGCCCGGACTTAGCGGAGACCCAGTACTTC. Protein sequence: CASSPDLAETQYF. The full variable domain, its missing parts supplied by reference TRBV7-2 and TRBJ2-5, is GAGVSQSPSNKVTEKGKDVELRCDPISGHTALYWYRQSLGQGLEFLIYFQGNSAPDKSGLPSDRFSAERTGGSVSTLTIQRTQQEDSAVYLCASSPDLAETQYFGPGTRLLVL.

This sequence joins TRBV15 and TRBJ2-1; the match to TRBD1 covers 10 bases. With V trimmed by 1 base and J by 6 bases, 0 bases remained unmatched. The CDR3 contains 14 residues. Germline CDR1 is LNHNV and CDR2 is YYDKDF (reference sequence). DNA for the CDR3: TGTGCCACCAGCAGAGGGGACAGGGGCAATGAGCAGTTCTTC. Its translation is CATSRGDRGNEQFF.

This chain's CDR3 is CASSVNGGTEAFF. CDR3 bases: TGTGCCAGCAGCGTCAACGGGGGCACTGAAGCTTTCTTT. The J gene is TRBJ1-1, the V gene TRBV11-3; weak D call: TRBD1 (5 bases). V gave up 5 bases and J gave up 4 bases, with 11 bases separating them. CDR3 length: 13 amino acids. CDR1 SGHNT and CDR2 YENEEA come from the germline V gene.

This clone appeared a single time. The chain carries TRBV18 and TRBJ1-1; TRBD1 aligns across 7 bases. The CDR3 spans 14 residues. Germline V CDR1 and CDR2: KGHSH, LQKENI. V gave up 3 bases and J gave up 10 bases; unmatched junction bases: 11. In DNA form, the CDR3 reads TGTGCCAGCTCACCGAGGAAGGGGGCTAGTGGAGCTTTCTTT. Translating gives CASSPRKGASGAFF.

This chain uses TRBV28 with TRBJ1-2; tentatively, D is TRBD1 (5 bases). The CDR3 runs 12 residues. Germline V gives CDR1 MDHEN, CDR2 SYDVKM. V lost 10 bases, J lost 5 bases, and 14 bases lay in between. CDR3 sequence: CATRGSWYGYTF. DNA of the CDR3: TGTGCCACAAGGGGTTCATGGTATGGCTACACCTTC.

The CDR3 sequence: CSARAGQRTFF. In nucleotides, the CDR3 is TGCAGTGCTAGAGCAGGACAGAGAACTTTCTTT. The chain is built from TRBV20-1 and TRBJ1-1; possible D gene TRBD1, 6 bases. The CDR3 contains 11 residues. Germline CDR1 reads DFQATT; CDR2 reads SNEGSKA (reference sequence). Trimming shortened V by 1 base and J by 12 bases, and 12 bases separated the two germline ends.